The 13 T cell receptor beta chains in this list originate from one sample, sequenced in a study of patients and donors after allogeneic stem cell transplantation. Each CDR3 protein gets one entry after TCRdb re-called the RT-PCR reads with MiXCR. The sample records about 410,000 distinct CDR3 sequences, 16% being singletons. Sequencing was performed on blood, either unsorted or a sorted T cell fraction (not recorded which). Receptors were obtained from a human donor who was either an allogeneic HSCT recipient or a stem cell or donor lymphocyte infusion donor (not recorded which). It is not recorded whose cells these are; they may come from a transplant donor.

The V gene is TRBV7-2, the J gene TRBJ1-1; a possible D gene is TRBD1 (5 bases). Per the germline V gene, CDR1 is SGHTA and CDR2 is FQGNSA. This CDR3 spans 15 amino acids. The V gene lost 5 bases and the J gene lost 7 bases, with 20 bases spanning the gap. CDR3 nucleotides: TGTGCCAGCAGCCAGTCCCGGGGGGACGGCGGTGAAGCTTTCTTT. It yields the protein CASSQSRGDGGEAFF.

The V call is TRBV6-1, the J call TRBJ2-7; D may match TRBD1 or TRBD2 (7 bases each). V shed 6 bases and J shed 7 bases, with 19 bases lying between them. Germline V gene sequence: CDR1 MNHNS, CDR2 SASEGT. The CDR3 is made up of 14 amino acids. In DNA form, the CDR3 reads TGTGCCAGCAGCCCAAGGGAGGGGGCGGTTGAGCAGTACTTC. Translating it yields CASSPREGAVEQYF.

This clonotype has more than one count but fewer than ten. The chain couples TRBV20-1 to TRBJ1-2; 7 bases are shared with TRBD1. The V segment lost 4 bases and the J segment 4 bases; nucleotides outside the gene matches: 9. CDR1 is DFQATT and CDR2 is SNEGSKA in the germline V gene (reference sequence). This CDR3 contains 14 residues. The CDR3: CSAKDRVGSYGYTF. CDR3 sequence (DNA): TGCAGTGCTAAAGACAGGGTAGGAAGCTATGGCTACACCTTC.

The rearrangement joins TRBV18 to TRBJ2-1, with D tentatively TRBD1 (6 bases). V was cut by 6 bases and J by 6 bases, with 12 bases left in between. The CDR3 runs to 13 residues. Germline V gene sequence: CDR1 KGHSH, CDR2 LQKENI. CDR3 DNA sequence: TGTGCCAGCTCCCCTACAGGGAGCAATGAGCAGTTCTTC. Protein: CASSPTGSNEQFF.

This clonotype was picked up a small number of times. This chain links TRBV10-3 with TRBJ1-2; D not resolved. Germline V lookup: CDR1 ENHRY, CDR2 SYGVKD. The CDR3 has 11 amino acids. The V gene lost 2 bases and the J gene lost 8 bases, with 6 bases spanning the gap. CDR3 sequence (DNA): TGTGCCATCAGTGAGGGAAGCGGCTACACCTTC. This translates into CAISEGSGYTF.

The chain uses TRBV7-2 and TRBJ1-2; 9 nucleotides match TRBD1. CDR3 length: 15 residues. The junction had 7 bases not matched to a gene; V was cut back by 4 bases and J by 4 bases. The germline V gene encodes CDR1 SGHTA and CDR2 FQGNSA. The CDR3: CASSSNRGLGYGYTF. CDR3 nucleotides: TGTGCCAGCAGCTCTAACAGGGGGCTCGGCTATGGCTACACCTTC.

The chain joins TRBV27 to TRBJ1-1, with TRBD1 identical over 10 bases. V lost 4 bases and J lost 6; bases outside the gene matches: 5. The CDR3 contains 14 residues. Germline V gives CDR1 MNHEY, CDR2 SMNVEV (reference sequence). The CDR3, as DNA: TGTGCCAGCAGTTATTCGACAGGGGGCCCTGAAGCTTTCTTT. Translated: CASSYSTGGPEAFF.

Only a few counts were recorded for this clonotype. The chain links TRBV25-1 to TRBJ1-1; a weak D match, TRBD1 (6 bases). V was pared by 2 bases and J by 6 bases, with 16 bases between. Germline V gene sequence: CDR1 MGHDK, CDR2 SYGVNS. The CDR3 loop spans 15 amino acids. The CDR3 here is CASSEKLQGRAEAFF. DNA for the CDR3: TGTGCCAGCAGTGAAAAGCTACAGGGACGGGCTGAAGCTTTCTTT. Filled out from reference TRBV25-1 and TRBJ1-1, the complete variable domain reads EADIYQTPRYLVIGTGKKITLECSQTMGHDKMYWYQQDPGMELHLIHYSYGVNSTEKGDLSSESTVSRIRTEHFPLTLESARPSHTSQYLCASSEKLQGRAEAFFGQGTRLTVV.

In this sample, this clonotype turned up a few times. The gene calls are TRBV20-1 and TRBJ1-1; possible D gene TRBD1, 6 bases. CDR3 length equals 13 residues. V was pared by 7 bases and J by 0 bases, with 12 bases between. Germline CDR1 is DFQATT and CDR2 is SNEGSKA (reference sequence). Here the CDR3 DNA reads TGCAGTGTCCCCGGACAGATGAACACTGAAGCTTTCTTT. Encoded protein: CSVPGQMNTEAFF.

The chain couples TRBV4-3 to TRBJ2-3; TRBD2 aligns across 10 bases. This CDR3 region has 19 residues. V shed 4 bases and J 1 base; nucleotides not matched to a gene: 14. CDR1 LGHNA and CDR2 YSLEER come from the germline V gene. CDR3 sequence: CASSPFQLKLAGGTDTQYF. Written as DNA, the CDR3 is TGCGCCAGCAGCCCTTTCCAGCTCAAGCTAGCGGGGGGCACAGATACGCAGTATTTT.

This clonotype was seen only a few times. The chain recombines TRBV7-3 with TRBJ1-1; a weak D match, TRBD1 (5 bases). Germline V gene sequence: CDR1 SGHTA, CDR2 FQGTGA. The V end was cut by 5 bases, the J end by 3 bases, with 10 bases between. The CDR3 length is 13 residues. The CDR3 region is CASSADRYTEAFF. The CDR3, as DNA: TGTGCCAGCAGCGCCGACAGATACACTGAAGCTTTCTTT.

The genes are TRBV9 and TRBJ2-2; D call uncertain. Per germline, CDR1 SGDLS and CDR2 YYNGEE. The CDR3 length is 13 residues. V lost 6 bases and J 8 bases, leaving 14 bases between the germline ends. The CDR3 protein is CASTQIGRGELFF. The CDR3 coding sequence is TGTGCCAGCACCCAGATAGGAAGAGGGGAGCTGTTTTTT. Complete variable domain (other parts from reference TRBV9 and TRBJ2-2): DSGVTQTPKHLITATGQRVTLRCSPRSGDLSVYWYQQSLDQGLQFLIQYYNGEERAKGNILERFSAQQFPDLHSELNLSSLELGDSALYFCASTQIGRGELFFGEGSRLTVL.

A few counts support this clonotype. The chain links TRBV4-2 to TRBJ2-7, with TRBD2 identical over 7 bases. Germline CDR1 reads LGHNA; CDR2 reads YNFKEQ. The CDR3 runs to 16 residues. V gave up 2 bases and J gave up 8 bases; unmatched junction bases: 15. Here the CDR3 DNA reads TGTGCCAGCAGCCAACAGACGCGGGAGAGCCCAACCAAGCAGTACTTC. Encoded protein: CASSQQTRESPTKQYF.